The 19 T cell receptor beta chains below were found in one sample sequenced in a study of cytomegalovirus exposure and HLA in healthy donors. The study ran its PCR with 60 Vbeta and 13 Jbeta primers. Profiled with immunoSEQ multiplex PCR; TCRdb holds only in-frame clones, not every one. The table lists around 100,000 clones, roughly 68% of them singletons. Sequenced: PBMCs. The receptors stem from a woman aged 25 to 39 in good health and CMV-seronegative.

The chain has TRBV15 and TRBJ1-1; D may be TRBD1 (6 bases). With 7 bases removed from V and 7 bases from J, the gap between germline ends came to 19 bases. The CDR3 totals 14 residues. CDR1 is LNHNV, CDR2 YYDKDF, per germline (reference sequence). The CDR3 sequence: CATTNGEKTGEAFF. The DNA for the CDR3 is TGTGCCACCACCAACGGGGAAAAGACAGGTGAAGCTTTCTTT. The full variable domain, its missing parts supplied by reference TRBV15 and TRBJ1-1, is DAMVIQNPRYQVTQFGKPVTLSCSQTLNHNVMYWYQQKSSQAPKLLFHYYDKDFNNEADTPDNFQSRRPNTSFCFLDIRSPGLGDTAMYLCATTNGEKTGEAFFGQGTRLTVV.

The chain links TRBV6-1 to TRBJ1-3; D not certain. V shed 1 base and J shed 1 base, with 8 bases lying between them. The CDR3 consists of 15 residues. In germline, CDR1 is MNHNS, CDR2 SASEGT. The CDR3 sequence is CASSEGWRSGNTIYF. For the CDR3, the DNA is TGTGCCAGCAGTGAAGGGTGGAGGTCTGGAAACACCATATATTTT.

This chain links TRBV19 with TRBJ2-7; D might be TRBD2 (6 bases). Trimming shortened V by 5 bases and J by 2 bases, and 16 bases separated the two germline ends. The germline gives CDR1 LNHDA, CDR2 SQIVND (reference sequence). The length of the CDR3 is 15 residues. The CDR3 is CASSVGYGGPYEQYF. DNA of the CDR3: TGTGCCAGTAGTGTAGGCTACGGGGGTCCCTACGAGCAGTACTTC.

The chain recombines TRBV6-6 with TRBJ2-5, with 12 positions matching TRBD2. Unmatched junction bases numbered 8, after V lost 5 bases and J lost 4 bases. The CDR3 runs to 16 residues. Germline CDR1 is MNHNY and CDR2 is SVGAGI (reference sequence). The CDR3 DNA is TGTGCCAGCAGTCGCCCTGGACTAGCGGGGAGAGAGACCCAGTACTTC. Encoded protein: CASSRPGLAGRETQYF.

J is TRBJ2-3 and V is TRBV7-9; D is possibly TRBD2 (6 bases). The germline V gene has CDR1 SEHNR and CDR2 FQNEAQ (reference sequence). This CDR3 has 16 residues. The V end was cut by 1 base, the J end by 6 bases, with 17 bases between. The DNA of the CDR3 is TGTGCCAGCAGCTTAGTTGGACACGATGGGAGGGATACGCAGTATTTT. Translated, it gives CASSLVGHDGRDTQYF.

This clone has more than one count but fewer than ten. This chain links TRBV13 with TRBJ2-1; D is possibly TRBD1 (6 bases). This CDR3 has 16 amino acids. From germline, CDR1 is PRHDT and CDR2 FYEKMQ (reference sequence). Trimming pared 3 bases from V and 0 bases from J, leaving 12 bases between. CDR3 residues: CASSLGAASSYNEQFF. DNA of the CDR3: TGTGCCAGCAGCTTGGGGGCGGCGAGCTCCTACAATGAGCAGTTCTTC.

Only a few counts were recorded for this clone. V and J are TRBV11-3 and TRBJ2-1; 7 bases map to TRBD1. Germline values: CDR1 SGHNT, CDR2 YENEEA. This CDR3 is built from 15 residues. Trimming at V came to 6 bases and at J to 4 bases, leaving 9 bases not matched to a gene. CDR3 sequence reads: CASSLNRDRYNEQFF. In DNA, the CDR3 is TGTGCCAGCAGTTTAAACCGGGACAGATACAATGAGCAGTTCTTC.

The J gene is TRBJ2-2, the V gene TRBV4-2; 11 bases map to TRBD2. The ends lost 5 bases at V and 6 bases at J; junction bases unmatched: 8. Germline CDR1 is LGHNA and CDR2 is YNFKEQ. This CDR3 comprises 16 residues. CDR3 in amino acids: CASSTELAGEPGELFF. For the CDR3, the DNA is TGTGCCAGCAGCACCGAACTAGCGGGAGAGCCCGGGGAGCTGTTTTTT.

This clone was detected a few times. The gene calls are TRBV5-1 and TRBJ2-2; 8 positions agree with TRBD2. V was clipped by 5 bases and J by 1 base; unmatched bases: 4. From germline, CDR1 is SGHRS and CDR2 YFSETQ. The CDR3 has 15 amino acids. This CDR3 is CASSRGGQNTGELFF. DNA for the CDR3: TGCGCCAGCAGTCGGGGGGGGCAGAACACCGGGGAGCTGTTTTTT.

This clone has only one observation. The chain has TRBV6-5 and TRBJ1-1; D ambiguous. The CDR3 totals 13 residues. The V end was cut by 2 bases, the J end by 1 base, with 5 bases between. The V gene's germline CDR1 is MNHEY and CDR2 SVGAGI. Written as DNA, the CDR3 is TGTGCCAGCAGTTACGGCGGGAACACTGAAGCTTTCTTT. Translated, it gives CASSYGGNTEAFF.

The chain couples TRBV27 to TRBJ1-6, with no clear D. The CDR3 sequence is 14 residues long. Germline assignment: CDR1 MNHEY and CDR2 SMNVEV (reference sequence). Trimming left V 4 bases short and J 14 bases short, with 18 bases between. CDR3 bases: TGTGCCAGCAGTTCCATCGGGAGCCCTCGGTCCCTCCACTTT. Residues: CASSSIGSPRSLHF.

The chain has TRBV7-9 and TRBJ2-7; TRBD2 aligns across 12 bases. The CDR3 runs 15 residues. The V and J ends lost 6 bases and 5 bases, in that order; junction bases with no gene match: 8. Germline assignment: CDR1 SEHNR and CDR2 FQNEAQ (reference sequence). Written as DNA, the CDR3 is TGTGCCAGCAGACTAGTCCGACTAGCGGGAGACGAGCAGTACTTC. This gives the protein CASRLVRLAGDEQYF.

V and J are TRBV5-4 and TRBJ2-1; 8 bases align to TRBD2. The CDR3 extends over 17 amino acids. V lost 3 bases to trimming and J lost 8 bases; unmatched junction nucleotides: 16. Germline-derived CDR1 and CDR2 are SGHNT and YYREEE (reference sequence). CDR3 nucleotide sequence: TGTGCCAGCAGCTCAGAGAATGCGGGACTAGTGGTTGATGAGCAGTTCTTC. Translation gives CASSSENAGLVVDEQFF.

This clone turned up a few times. The chain carries TRBV7-6 and TRBJ1-1, with D unclear. Trimming took 2 bases from V and 1 from J, leaving 8 bases between them. CDR1 and CDR2 from the germline V gene are SGHVS and FNYEAQ. CDR3 size: 14 residues. CDR3 residues: CASSLRTGNTEAFF. CDR3 DNA sequence: TGTGCCAGCAGCTTAAGAACGGGGAACACTGAAGCTTTCTTT.

This chain uses TRBV7-2 with TRBJ1-1; weak D call: TRBD1 (5 bases). This CDR3 spans 15 amino acids. The germline V gene has CDR1 SGHTA and CDR2 FQGNSA. Between the trimmed V and J ends, which lost 0 bases and 5 bases, there was a span of 13 bases. For the CDR3, the DNA is TGTGCCAGCAGCTTAGCGCTAGGGGCGCGGACTGAAGCTTTCTTT. This encodes CASSLALGARTEAFF.

This rearrangement joins TRBV4-2 to TRBJ2-7, with 11 positions matching TRBD2. The CDR3 spans 16 residues. Germline CDR1 LGHNA, CDR2 YNFKEQ. With 5 bases clipped from V and 7 bases from J, the junction kept 13 bases outside the gene matches. CDR3 sequence (DNA): TGTGCCAGCAGCTACGGACTAGCGGGTCCCCTTGGGGAGCAGTACTTC. Translating it yields CASSYGLAGPLGEQYF.

The chain recombines TRBV11-1 with TRBJ2-4, with D tentatively TRBD2 (7 bases). With 5 bases removed from V and 3 bases from J, the gap between germline ends came to 17 bases. CDR1 SGHAT and CDR2 FQDESV come from the germline V gene (reference sequence). CDR3 length: 16 residues. CDR3 nucleotides: TGTGCCAGCAGCCGCTGGGAGGGGGTAGGCAAAAACATTCAGTACTTC. Its translation: CASSRWEGVGKNIQYF.

The rearrangement uses TRBV5-4 and TRBJ2-2, with D unresolved. The CDR3 is 12 residues long. The V gene lost 4 bases and the J gene lost 6 bases, with 7 bases spanning the gap. Germline CDR1 SGHNT, CDR2 YYREEE (reference sequence). This chain's CDR3 is CASSRGAGELFF. In DNA form, the CDR3 reads TGTGCCAGCAGCCGTGGAGCCGGGGAGCTGTTTTTT.

V gene TRBV11-3 combines with J gene TRBJ1-6; 11 nucleotides line up with TRBD1. Germline CDR1 SGHNT, CDR2 YENEEA. V was pared by 5 bases and J by 8 bases, with 5 bases of the junction left unmatched. CDR3 length: 15 amino acids. CDR3 sequence (DNA): TGTGCCAGCAGCCCCGGGACAGGGGGATATTCACCCCTCCACTTT. Translation gives CASSPGTGGYSPLHF.